Below are 15 T cell receptor beta chains sequenced from a single sample in a study of Ad26.COV2.S vaccination and SARS-CoV-2 variants. The table came from immunoSEQ multiplex PCR; TCRdb's copy has only in-frame clones and leaves some out. The sample contains around 320,000 clones, roughly 86% of which appear only once. The treatment denotes: approximately 18 received Ad26.COV2.S at low or high dose, single or two shots; roughly five received placebo; per-sample allocation not given. It was on day 63 after the first vaccine or placebo injection that samples were taken. Here the sequenced sample was peripheral blood, taken in a trial of Ad26.COV2.S vaccine versus placebo. The origin of the receptors is a person aged 18-65 years who received the Ad26.COV2.S COVID-19 vaccine or a placebo.

This sequence joins TRBV30 and TRBJ1-5; 7 bases map to TRBD1. Germline V gene sequence: CDR1 GTSNPN, CDR2 SVGIG (reference sequence). The CDR3 is made up of 13 amino acids. V was clipped by 2 bases and J by 5 bases; unmatched bases: 3. The CDR3 nucleotides read TGTGCCTGGAGTAGTCAGGGGGATCAGCCCCAGCATTTT. Translated, it gives CAWSSQGDQPQHF.

This sequence joins TRBV30 and TRBJ2-1; 14 bases fit TRBD2. The CDR3 contains 16 residues. Germline assignment: CDR1 GTSNPN and CDR2 SVGIG (reference sequence). J was trimmed by 13 bases and V by 4 bases; bases with no gene match: 15. CDR3 sequence: CAWTPQSGLAGVFQFF. The CDR3 DNA is TGTGCCTGGACCCCTCAGTCGGGACTAGCGGGGGTATTTCAGTTCTTC.

V usage is TRBV7-6 and J usage is TRBJ2-5, with D perhaps matching TRBD2 (5 bases). Trimming took 5 bases from V and 7 from J, leaving 17 bases between them. The CDR3 has 14 residues. Germline loops: CDR1 SGHVS, CDR2 FNYEAQ. The CDR3 reads CASSPALAVGTQYF. CDR3 sequence (DNA): TGTGCCAGCAGCCCCGCTCTAGCCGTGGGGACCCAGTACTTC.

In its sample, this clone was seen a few times. The chain uses TRBV7-2 and TRBJ2-5; D remains unclear. Germline CDR1 is SGHTA and CDR2 is FQGNSA. The CDR3 is 12 residues long. Trimming stripped 1 base from V and 5 bases from J, with 5 bases between. CDR3 nucleotides: TGTGCCAGCAGCTTAGTGAGGGAGACCCAGTACTTC. Its protein product is CASSLVRETQYF.

This chain uses TRBV27 with TRBJ1-5; no reliable D call. This CDR3 has 16 residues. Trimming pared 2 bases from V and 0 bases from J, leaving 11 bases between. The germline V gene has CDR1 MNHEY and CDR2 SMNVEV (reference sequence). The CDR3 DNA is TGTGCCAGCAGTTTAATTCCCAGATATAGCAATCAGCCCCAGCATTTT. Its protein product is CASSLIPRYSNQPQHF.

This clone appeared a few times. The chain is built from TRBV12-3 or TRBV12-4 and TRBJ2-7; D is unresolved. The CDR3 is made up of 12 amino acids. The germline V and J ends were trimmed by 4 bases and 5 bases, with 9 bases remaining between them. CDR3 sequence reads: CASSSGSHEQYF. For the CDR3, the DNA is TGTGCCAGCAGTTCAGGATCCCACGAGCAGTACTTC.

CDR3 sequence reads: CASRSRGGTKNIQYF. DNA of the CDR3: TGTGCCAGCAGATCTAGAGGGGGGACCAAAAACATTCAGTACTTC. The rearrangement uses TRBV13 and TRBJ2-4; D possibly uses TRBD1 or TRBD2 (6 bases each). The CDR3 length is 15 residues. Germline values: CDR1 PRHDT, CDR2 FYEKMQ (reference sequence). V lost 6 bases, J lost 2 bases, and 14 bases lay in between.

CDR3 nucleotide sequence: TGTGCCAGCAGCTTTACAGGACAGGTACAAGAGACCCAGTACTTC. Translation: CASSFTGQVQETQYF. The J gene is TRBJ2-5, the V gene TRBV7-2, with 7 nucleotides matching TRBD1. The CDR3 length is 15 residues. From germline, CDR1 is SGHTA and CDR2 FQGNSA. The junction had 6 bases not matched to a gene; V was cut back by 3 bases and J by 2 bases.

This chain joins TRBV19 and TRBJ1-1; 8 bases fit TRBD1. The CDR3 runs to 16 residues. Germline V gene lookup returns CDR1 LNHDA and CDR2 SQIVND (reference sequence). Trimming cost V 6 bases and J 0 bases; bases outside gene matches: 9. CDR3 coding DNA: TGTGCCAGTAGAAACAGGGGGAATGGGGTGAACACTGAAGCTTTCTTT. This gives the protein CASRNRGNGVNTEAFF.

The chain uses TRBV2 and TRBJ2-7; no firm D call. Deletions cut 4 bases from V and 0 bases from J, with 10 bases between. The germline V gene encodes CDR1 SNHLY and CDR2 FYNNEI. CDR3 length: 14 amino acids. Here the CDR3 reads CASSVTASSYEQYF. In DNA form, the CDR3 reads TGTGCCAGCAGTGTTACAGCTAGCTCCTACGAGCAGTACTTC. Variable domain in full (rest from reference TRBV2 and TRBJ2-7): EPEVTQTPSHQVTQMGQEVILRCVPISNHLYFYWYRQILGQKVEFLVSFYNNEISEKSEIFDDQFSVERPDGSNFTLKIRSTKLEDSAMYFCASSVTASSYEQYFGPGTRLTVT.

Only a few counts were recorded for this clone. This chain uses TRBV21-1 with TRBJ2-7; the table names TRBD1, a call not compared with the DNA. TRBV21-1 is a documented pseudogene. CDR3 size: 15 residues. CDR3 nucleotides: TGTGCCAGCAGCCTACGACAGGGGCCTACCTACGAGCAGTACTTC. Translated, it gives CASSLRQGPTYEQYF.

The rearrangement links TRBV5-4 to TRBJ1-4, with D possibly being TRBD1 (6 bases). CDR1 is SGHNT, CDR2 YYREEE, per germline (reference sequence). The CDR3 totals 15 residues. Trimming took off 0 bases at V and 3 bases at J, with 9 bases between the two ends. CDR3 DNA: TGTGCCAGCAGCTTGGGGGGGCGTGCTAATGAAAAACTGTTTTTT. It codes for CASSLGGRANEKLFF.

The rearrangement joins TRBV15 to TRBJ2-7; tentatively, D is TRBD1 (5 bases). CDR3 size: 14 residues. Germline values: CDR1 LNHNV, CDR2 YYDKDF (reference sequence). V was cut by 6 bases and J by 6 bases, with 18 bases left in between. The CDR3 is CATRNIFGAFEQYF. Here the CDR3 DNA reads TGTGCCACCAGGAATATATTTGGGGCCTTCGAGCAGTACTTC.

The chain carries TRBV5-8 and TRBJ1-5, with D perhaps matching TRBD1 (5 bases). CDR1 and CDR2 from the germline V gene are SGHTS and YDEGEE. V was clipped by 2 bases and J by 1 base, with 10 bases between them. This CDR3 is built from 15 residues. The CDR3 sequence is CASSFVWGSNQPQHF. The CDR3 DNA sequence: TGTGCCAGCAGCTTTGTATGGGGGAGCAATCAGCCCCAGCATTTT.

The V call is TRBV18, the J call TRBJ2-2; 7 bases are shared with TRBD1. The CDR3 consists of 16 residues. Germline-derived CDR1 and CDR2 are KGHSH and LQKENI. The V segment lost 6 bases and the J segment 3 bases; nucleotides outside the gene matches: 10. The CDR3 sequence is CASSSLGQPYTGELFF. In nucleotides, the CDR3 is TGTGCCAGCTCCTCTTTGGGACAGCCATACACCGGGGAGCTGTTTTTT. The variable domain in full, completed from reference TRBV18 and TRBJ2-2, reads NAGVMQNPRHLVRRRGQEARLRCSPMKGHSHVYWYRQLPEEGLKFMVYLQKENIIDESGMPKERFSAEFPKEGPSILRIQQVVRGDSAAYFCASSSLGQPYTGELFFGEGSRLTVL.